This entry describes one T cell receptor (beta chain). These data originate in a study of blood T cell repertoires in COVID-19. Study summary: Sites in the United States, Italy and Spain provided acute and convalescent COVID-19 samples. Sample material is recorded as cDNA or gDNA derived from T cells, B-cell-depleted T cells, or PBMCs.

In the study's own analysis: From reference gene primer amplification, estimates of nucleated cell counts were derived. Clones were read by immunoSEQ multiplex PCR, and TCRdb kept only the in-frame ones, dropping some. V and J calls and clone size are copied from that table; D and trimming were computed from the DNA. The sample comprises about 74,000 clones, 82% of which are singletons, and roughly 7.3% rests with the top ten. CDR3 length: 15 amino acids. Germline V lookup: CDR1 LGHDT, CDR2 YNNKEL (reference sequence). V shed 4 bases and J 3 bases; nucleotides not matched to a gene: 4. The source is a human donor in a cohort sampled during active COVID-19. The material sequenced was peripheral blood. V is TRBV3-1 (or the pseudogene TRBV3-2) and J is TRBJ2-7; TRBD2 agrees at 12 bases. CDR3 sequence: CASSPLLAGGYEQYF. DNA of the CDR3: TGTGCCAGCAGCCCCCTACTAGCGGGGGGCTACGAGCAGTACTTC.